One sample yielded the 20 T cell receptor beta chains listed below, sequenced in a study of blood T cell repertoires in COVID-19. Produced via immunoSEQ multiplex PCR; TCRdb's table is partial and in-frame only. The table records 230,000 or so clones, roughly 87% of them present only once. The sample taken for sequencing was peripheral blood. The origin of the receptors is a man between 40 and 49 years old with active or convalescent COVID-19.

This chain uses TRBV4-1 with TRBJ2-3; D may be TRBD2 (5 bases). The germline V gene has CDR1 MGHRA and CDR2 YSYEKL. The CDR3 sequence is 13 residues long. Trimming pared 3 bases from V and 8 bases from J, leaving 12 bases between. CDR3 sequence (DNA): TGCGCCAGCAGCCAGGCCGGACTCGGTACGCAGTATTTT. Translation: CASSQAGLGTQYF.

This clone was detected only once. The DNA for the CDR3 is TGTGCCAGCAGTCGGACGGGGAATGAAAAACTGTTTTTT. The encoded protein is CASSRTGNEKLFF. The chain employs TRBV2 and TRBJ1-4; no reliable D call. Trimming pared 5 bases from V and 5 bases from J, leaving 9 bases between. CDR1 and CDR2 (germline): SNHLY, FYNNEI. CDR3 length: 13 residues.

The J gene is TRBJ1-1, the V gene TRBV9; D ambiguous. The length of the CDR3 is 13 residues. Germline values: CDR1 SGDLS, CDR2 YYNGEE. V dropped 1 base and J dropped 1 base, with 5 bases sitting between them. The DNA for the CDR3 is TGTGCCAGCAGCGTATACAAGAACACTGAAGCTTTCTTT. It codes for CASSVYKNTEAFF.

This clone was recorded only once. V gene TRBV11-2 combines with J gene TRBJ1-4; 8 bases are a match to TRBD1. This CDR3 has 13 residues. Germline V gives CDR1 SGHAT, CDR2 FQNNGV. V dropped 6 bases and J dropped 5; count of bases not matched to a gene: 2. Written as DNA, the CDR3 is TGTGCCAGCAGGCGGACAGGGAATGAAAAACTGTTTTTT. It codes for CASRRTGNEKLFF.

This clone was detected only a few times. Here the CDR3 reads CASSKVGVAGGFNGYTF. The DNA for the CDR3 is TGTGCCAGCAGCAAAGTAGGGGTAGCAGGGGGCTTTAATGGCTACACCTTC. The V call is TRBV21-1, the J call TRBJ1-2; TRBD1, the table's D call, lacks a check against the DNA. TRBV21-1 constitutes a pseudogene. The CDR3 has 17 residues.

This clone was detected only once. The rearrangement uses TRBV9 and TRBJ1-2; 9 nucleotides align to TRBD1. The V gene's germline CDR1 is SGDLS and CDR2 YYNGEE. V dropped 3 bases and J dropped 5; count of bases not matched to a gene: 14. The CDR3 is 17 amino acids. CDR3 residues: CASSGFPTGGAGYGYTF. The CDR3 coding sequence is TGTGCCAGCAGCGGATTTCCAACAGGGGGCGCCGGGTATGGCTACACCTTC.

This chain connects TRBV5-4 to TRBJ1-2, with a weak D call TRBD1 (5 bases). The germline gives CDR1 SGHNT, CDR2 YYREEE (reference sequence). Trimming removed 4 bases at V and 5 bases at J, with 9 bases between. The CDR3 has 12 amino acids. For the CDR3, the DNA is TGTGCCAGCAGCGTGCAGGGTTATGGCTACACCTTC. Translation gives CASSVQGYGYTF.

Concerning this clone itself: A far more abundant clone sits one base away, making this likely a read error. V usage is TRBV11-2 and J usage is TRBJ1-2; TRBD1 aligns across 9 bases. CDR1 and CDR2 from the germline V gene are SGHAT and FQNNGV. The CDR3 has 15 residues. Trimming cost V 5 bases and J 1 base; bases outside gene matches: 5. The CDR3 region is CASSLQGALNYGYTF. Written as DNA, the CDR3 is TGTGCCAGCAGCCTACAGGGGGCCCTTAACTATGGCTACACCTTC.

The rearrangement uses TRBV18 and TRBJ1-2, with D perhaps TRBD1 (5 bases). This CDR3 is 15 amino acids long. The ends were cut back, 1 base at V and 7 bases at J, with 16 bases in the middle. Germline assignment: CDR1 KGHSH and CDR2 LQKENI. DNA for the CDR3: TGTGCCAGCTCACCACTTGGCAGGGAGGTTGGTGGCTACACCTTC. It specifies CASSPLGREVGGYTF. Looking up the rest from reference TRBV18 and TRBJ1-2 gives the full variable domain: NAGVMQNPRHLVRRRGQEARLRCSPMKGHSHVYWYRQLPEEGLKFMVYLQKENIIDESGMPKERFSAEFPKEGPSILRIQQVVRGDSAAYFCASSPLGREVGGYTFGSGTRLTVV.

This chain joins TRBV11-2 and TRBJ2-1; tentatively, D is TRBD2 (5 bases). The V end lost 4 bases, the J end lost 7 bases, and 14 bases lay between the germline ends. Germline V gene sequence: CDR1 SGHAT, CDR2 FQNNGV. The CDR3 is 14 amino acids. The CDR3 sequence is CASSSGLAANEQFF. CDR3 nucleotides: TGTGCCAGCAGCTCCGGACTCGCCGCTAATGAGCAGTTCTTC.

The chain combines TRBV9 with TRBJ2-1; no reliable D call. This CDR3 has 14 residues. Germline lookup yields CDR1 SGDLS and CDR2 YYNGEE. Trimming left V 2 bases short and J 2 bases short, with 8 bases between. This CDR3 is CASSVQATYNEQFF. CDR3 nucleotides: TGTGCCAGCAGCGTCCAGGCCACCTACAATGAGCAGTTCTTC.

The gene calls are TRBV5-6 and TRBJ1-3; D gene uncertain. Germline V gives CDR1 SGHDT, CDR2 YYEEEE. This CDR3 comprises 15 residues. The V gene lost 4 bases and the J gene lost 0 bases, with 11 bases spanning the gap. CDR3 sequence reads: CASSVQFVSGNTIYF. The CDR3 nucleotides read TGTGCCAGCAGCGTACAGTTCGTCTCTGGAAACACCATATATTTT.

The rearrangement joins TRBV28 to TRBJ1-2; 7 bases map to TRBD1. Trimming at V came to 6 bases and at J to 4 bases, leaving 8 bases not matched to a gene. Germline CDR1 and CDR2: MDHEN and SYDVKM. This CDR3 is built from 14 residues. The CDR3 nucleotides are TGTGCCAGCAGACTTAGACAGGGAACCTATGGCTACACCTTC. This encodes CASRLRQGTYGYTF.

This clone was found a few times. The rearrangement joins TRBV6-5 to TRBJ2-1, with 8 bases that match TRBD1. The CDR3 covers 15 residues. Per germline, CDR1 MNHEY and CDR2 SVGAGI. V lost 2 bases and J lost 4; bases outside the gene matches: 4. CDR3 sequence reads: CASSYQGAAYNEQFF. CDR3 DNA: TGTGCCAGCAGTTACCAGGGGGCAGCGTACAATGAGCAGTTCTTC.

The genes are TRBV27 and TRBJ1-3; 8 bases align to TRBD1. The germline V gene encodes CDR1 MNHEY and CDR2 SMNVEV (reference sequence). The CDR3 spans 14 residues. J gave up 1 base and V 6 bases, and 2 bases lay outside the gene matches. Written as DNA, the CDR3 is TGTGCCAGCAGCCGGACAGGGTCTGGAAACACCATATATTTT. Encoded protein: CASSRTGSGNTIYF.

The chain has TRBV19 and TRBJ2-2; TRBD2 might be the D (5 bases). Germline-derived CDR1 and CDR2 are LNHDA and SQIVND (reference sequence). V lost 10 bases to trimming and J lost 10 bases, with 16 bases between them. This CDR3 is built from 12 residues. Here the CDR3 DNA reads TGTGCCACGAACCAACACCGGGAGGAGCTGTTTTTT. Its translation is CATNQHREELFF. The variable domain in full, with the rest retrieved from reference TRBV19 and TRBJ2-2, is DGGITQSPKYLFRKEGQNVTLSCEQNLNHDAMYWYRQDPGQGLRLIYYSQIVNDFQKGDIAEGYSVSREKKESFPLTVTSAQKNPTAFYLCATNQHREELFFGEGSRLTVL.

The chain employs TRBV6-5 and TRBJ2-1; maybe TRBD2 (6 bases). CDR1 is MNHEY, CDR2 SVGAGI, per germline. The CDR3 spans 14 residues. Deletions cut 2 bases from V and 2 bases from J, with 7 bases between. CDR3 residues: CASSYGGAYNEQFF. The CDR3 DNA sequence: TGTGCCAGCAGTTACGGCGGGGCCTACAATGAGCAGTTCTTC.

The chain couples TRBV27 to TRBJ2-7; the D is unclear. This CDR3 is 14 amino acids long. The V gene's germline CDR1 is MNHEY and CDR2 SMNVEV (reference sequence). Trimming cost V 4 bases and J 1 base, with 11 bases left between them. The CDR3 protein is CASSSLFGSYEQYF. CDR3 DNA: TGTGCCAGCAGTTCACTTTTCGGGTCCTACGAGCAGTACTTC.

With respect to this clone: Germline is not matched at one junction end, which may reflect a read error. In DNA form, the CDR3 reads TGTGCTAGCAGCTTAGCGGGACAGGGAGAGACCCAGTACTTC. This translates into CASSLAGQGETQYF. The V gene is TRBV7-7, the J gene TRBJ2-5, with a possible D match to TRBD1 (9 bases). The germline CDR1 and CDR2 sequences are SSHAT and FNYEAQ (reference sequence). This CDR3 has 14 amino acids.

This clone has a single count. The rearrangement uses TRBV27 and TRBJ1-2; 7 bases align to TRBD1. The CDR3 extends over 14 amino acids. The ends lost 5 bases at V and 7 bases at J; junction bases unmatched: 10. Germline lookup yields CDR1 MNHEY and CDR2 SMNVEV (reference sequence). The CDR3 bases are TGTGCCAGCAGTCCCATGGACAGGCCTGGTGGCTACACCTTC. Protein product: CASSPMDRPGGYTF.